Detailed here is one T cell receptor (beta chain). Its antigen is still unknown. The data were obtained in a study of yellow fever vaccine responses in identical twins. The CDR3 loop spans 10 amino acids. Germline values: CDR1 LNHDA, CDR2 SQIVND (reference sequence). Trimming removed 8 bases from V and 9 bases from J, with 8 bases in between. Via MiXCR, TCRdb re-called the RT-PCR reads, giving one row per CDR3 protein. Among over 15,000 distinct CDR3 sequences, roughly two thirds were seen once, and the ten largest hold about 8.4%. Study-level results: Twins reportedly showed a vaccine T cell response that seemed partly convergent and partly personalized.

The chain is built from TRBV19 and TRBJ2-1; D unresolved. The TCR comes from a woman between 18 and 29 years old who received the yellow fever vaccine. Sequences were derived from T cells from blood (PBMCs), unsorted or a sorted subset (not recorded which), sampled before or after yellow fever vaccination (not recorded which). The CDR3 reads CASRLGEQFF. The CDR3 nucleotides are TGTGCCAGTCGCCTGGGTGAGCAGTTCTTC.